The 29 T cell receptor beta chains listed next were all sequenced from one sample in a study of blood T cell repertoires in COVID-19. Libraries were prepared by immunoSEQ multiplex PCR; TCRdb keeps only in-frame clonotypes and omits some of them. The table has about 150,000 clones, around 80% seen once. The sample taken for sequencing was peripheral blood. The receptors were gathered from a woman between 50 and 59 years old with acute or convalescent COVID-19.

This chain uses TRBV6-2 or TRBV6-3 with TRBJ1-2; D gene ambiguous. The CDR3 has 11 residues. The V gene's germline CDR1 is MNHEY and CDR2 SVGEGT. Trimming pared 2 bases from V and 8 bases from J, leaving 6 bases between. The chain's CDR3 is CASSYPTGYTF. CDR3 DNA sequence: TGTGCCAGCAGTTACCCGACAGGCTACACCTTC.

The chain is built from TRBV29-1 and TRBJ2-7; D perhaps matches TRBD2 (6 bases). Deletions cut 2 bases from V and 6 bases from J, with 17 bases between. The CDR3 covers 14 residues. Looked up from germline, CDR1 is SQVTM and CDR2 is ANQGSEA. CDR3 region: CSVEIRGKGFEQYF. The CDR3 region has the DNA TGCAGCGTTGAAATCCGGGGGAAGGGTTTCGAGCAGTACTTC.

J is TRBJ2-6 and V is TRBV2; 9 nucleotides match TRBD1. The CDR3 spans 17 residues. J lost 1 base, V lost 7 bases, and 8 bases had no gene match. Germline lookup yields CDR1 SNHLY and CDR2 FYNNEI. CDR3 sequence (DNA): TGTGCCAGCACCCGGACAGGGGAACGTTCTGGGGCCAACGTCCTGACTTTC. As protein: CASTRTGERSGANVLTF.

In this sample, this clone turned up once. The V and J genes are TRBV30 and TRBJ1-6; no definite D call. The CDR3 has 13 residues. CDR1 is GTSNPN and CDR2 is SVGIG in the germline V gene (reference sequence). V was shortened by 2 bases and J by 7 bases, with 9 bases between the two germline ends. The CDR3 region has the DNA TGTGCCTGGAGTCGAGGGTACAATTCACCCCTCCACTTT. It translates to CAWSRGYNSPLHF.

V is TRBV12-3 or TRBV12-4 and J is TRBJ1-1; D unresolved. Trimming left V 8 bases short and J 1 base short, with 11 bases between. The CDR3 contains 13 residues. Written as DNA, the CDR3 is TGTGCCAGCGCCTCCGCGGGGAACACTGAAGCTTTCTTT. Residues: CASASAGNTEAFF.

The chain couples TRBV11-1 to TRBJ2-3, with TRBD1 matching over 11 bases. The CDR3 contains 15 residues. CDR1 is SGHAT and CDR2 is FQDESV in the germline V gene (reference sequence). Germline trimming cut 5 bases from V and 6 bases from J; bases unmatched to any gene: 7. This CDR3 reads CASSPGQGGADTQYF. In nucleotides, the CDR3 is TGTGCCAGCAGCCCGGGACAGGGGGGAGCGGATACGCAGTATTTT.

V gene TRBV7-8 combines with J gene TRBJ1-1; TRBD1 matches 7 bases. Trimming removed 5 bases from V and 3 bases from J; junction bases left unmatched: 6. There are 14 residues in the CDR3. The germline V gene has CDR1 SGHVS and CDR2 FQNEAQ. DNA for the CDR3: TGTGCCAGCAGCACTCGAAGGGGGCACACTGAAGCTTTCTTT. Encoded protein: CASSTRRGHTEAFF.

The chain links TRBV7-3 to TRBJ2-5, with D possibly TRBD2 on 5 matching bases. Per the germline V gene, CDR1 is SGHTA and CDR2 is FQGTGA. The CDR3 totals 15 residues. Trimming took off 1 base at V and 5 bases at J, with 14 bases between the two ends. CDR3 DNA: TGTGCCAGCAGCTTAAGCACTGGGAGTATCGAGACCCAGTACTTC. Amino acid sequence: CASSLSTGSIETQYF.

The V call is TRBV7-2, the J call TRBJ2-3, with 15 bases fitting TRBD2. Germline CDR1 SGHTA, CDR2 FQGNSA. CDR3 length: 18 amino acids. V lost 4 bases to trimming and J lost 8 bases; unmatched junction nucleotides: 13. The CDR3 protein is CASSWGTSGGLTLVTQYF. The CDR3 bases are TGTGCCAGCAGCTGGGGGACTAGCGGGGGGTTGACTCTAGTTACGCAGTATTTT.

V usage is TRBV7-9 and J usage is TRBJ1-3, with D uncertain. Germline V CDR1 and CDR2: SEHNR, FQNEAQ (reference sequence). CDR3 size: 12 residues. Trimming took off 2 bases at V and 7 bases at J, with 6 bases between the two ends. This CDR3 reads CASSLHSNTIYF. In nucleotides, the CDR3 is TGTGCCAGCAGCTTACATAGTAACACCATATATTTT.

This clone has just a few counts. This chain connects TRBV29-1 to TRBJ1-6, with 8 positions matching TRBD1. V was clipped by 8 bases and J by 10 bases; unmatched bases: 10. CDR3 length equals 13 residues. Germline CDR1 and CDR2: SQVTM and ANQGSEA. CDR3 in amino acids: CSKNRGRESPLHF. As DNA, the CDR3 is TGCAGCAAAAACAGGGGGAGGGAGTCACCCCTCCACTTT. The entire variable domain, with the rest obtained from reference TRBV29-1 and TRBJ1-6, is as follows: SAVISQKPSRDICQRGTSLTIQCQVDSQVTMMFWYRQQPGQSLTLIATANQGSEATYESGFVIDKFPISRPNLTFSTLTVSNMSPEDSSIYLCSKNRGRESPLHFGNGTRLTVT.

The V and J genes are TRBV2 and TRBJ2-5; D is possibly TRBD2 (6 bases). The CDR3 is 13 amino acids. CDR1 is SNHLY and CDR2 is FYNNEI in the germline V gene. V lost 3 bases, J lost 4 bases, and 9 bases lay in between. CDR3 amino acids: CASSDTAGETQYF. The CDR3 region has the DNA TGTGCCAGCAGTGACACAGCGGGAGAGACCCAGTACTTC.

The chain employs TRBV6-5 and TRBJ1-3; tentative D call: TRBD1 (5 bases). CDR1 is MNHEY, CDR2 SVGAGI, per germline. Trimming took off 6 bases at V and 1 base at J, with 13 bases between the two ends. The CDR3 spans 15 residues. Here the CDR3 DNA reads TGTGCCAGCAGGGGAGCAGGGAGGTCTGGAAACACCATATATTTT. This sequence encodes CASRGAGRSGNTIYF.

This rearrangement joins TRBV7-6 to TRBJ1-3, with a tentative D call TRBD1 (5 bases). V was clipped by 5 bases and J by 4 bases, with 12 bases between them. The CDR3 is 14 amino acids. Germline V gene data show CDR1 as SGHVS and CDR2 as FNYEAQ. The CDR3, as DNA: TGTGCCAGCAGCCTGGGGGGATCCGGAAACACCATATATTTT. It specifies CASSLGGSGNTIYF.

On this clone itself: The sample has other DNA sequences that encode this CDR3 too. V and J are TRBV19 and TRBJ1-2; TRBD1 is a possible D gene (5 bases). The length of the CDR3 is 13 residues. V was trimmed by 5 bases and J by 8 bases, leaving 15 bases between them. The germline V gene encodes CDR1 LNHDA and CDR2 SQIVND (reference sequence). This CDR3 is CASSRGGGGGYTF. The CDR3 DNA sequence: TGTGCCAGTAGTCGGGGAGGCGGGGGGGGCTACACCTTC.

The chain is built from TRBV7-2 and TRBJ2-1; 11 bases agree with TRBD2. The CDR3 has 15 amino acids. V lost 4 bases and J lost 7; bases outside the gene matches: 6. The germline V gene encodes CDR1 SGHTA and CDR2 FQGNSA. CDR3 in DNA: TGTGCCAGCAGCTATAGCGGGGGGGCTATGAATGAGCAGTTCTTC. Protein: CASSYSGGAMNEQFF.

This rearrangement joins TRBV6-5 to TRBJ2-5; 9 nucleotides align to TRBD2. The trim removed 9 bases at V and 2 bases at J, leaving 7 bases unmatched. The CDR3 consists of 14 residues. Germline values: CDR1 MNHEY, CDR2 SVGAGI. The CDR3 region is CASGRSGGQETQYF. In DNA, the CDR3 is TGTGCCAGTGGGCGAAGCGGGGGGCAAGAGACCCAGTACTTC.

J is TRBJ1-1 and V is TRBV27; D not resolved. Germline V gene sequence: CDR1 MNHEY, CDR2 SMNVEV (reference sequence). V lost 5 bases and J lost 0, with 10 bases in between. The CDR3 consists of 14 residues. The chain's CDR3 is CASSTSEVNTEAFF. CDR3 coding DNA: TGTGCCAGCAGTACATCCGAGGTGAACACTGAAGCTTTCTTT.

The chain uses TRBV6-6 and TRBJ1-1; 10 positions match TRBD1. The CDR3 runs 16 residues. J lost 6 bases, V lost 3 bases, and 10 bases had no gene match. Per germline, CDR1 MNHNY and CDR2 SVGAGI (reference sequence). CDR3 DNA sequence: TGTGCCAGCAGTTATTCAAAGTGGGACAGGGGCGCTGAAGCTTTCTTT. Translated: CASSYSKWDRGAEAFF.

The chain combines TRBV19 with TRBJ1-3, with 7 bases fitting TRBD1. The CDR3 consists of 14 residues. Germline V lookup: CDR1 LNHDA, CDR2 SQIVND (reference sequence). V shed 10 bases, J shed 0 bases, and the junction held 6 bases outside the gene matches. The CDR3 DNA is TGTGCCACCTCAAGGGACAGCTCTGGAAACACCATATATTTT. Its protein is CATSRDSSGNTIYF.

The J gene is TRBJ2-1, the V gene TRBV28; unclear D gene. V gave up 2 bases and J gave up 4 bases, with 9 bases separating them. The length of the CDR3 is 14 residues. Germline CDR1 is MDHEN and CDR2 is SYDVKM. CDR3 bases: TGTGCCAGCAGTTTAGGGCAGAAATACAATGAGCAGTTCTTC. Amino acid sequence: CASSLGQKYNEQFF.

The rearrangement joins TRBV10-3 to TRBJ2-7, with unresolved D. CDR3 length equals 11 residues. The germline V gene encodes CDR1 ENHRY and CDR2 SYGVKD. V dropped 4 bases and J dropped 3 bases, with 4 bases sitting between them. The DNA of the CDR3 is TGTGCCATCAGTGTGAGCTACGAGCAGTACTTC. This translates into CAISVSYEQYF.

The chain combines TRBV5-6 with TRBJ2-7; 7 positions agree with TRBD1. The germline CDR1 and CDR2 sequences are SGHDT and YYEEEE. CDR3 length equals 15 residues. J gave up 2 bases and V 4 bases, and 9 bases lay outside the gene matches. The CDR3 region is CASSPGTVGTYEQYF. CDR3 in DNA: TGTGCCAGCAGCCCGGGGACAGTTGGGACCTACGAGCAGTACTTC.

The DNA of the CDR3 is TGCAGCGCGGGCGGGACAGGGGCTGGAAACACCATATATTTT. It translates to CSAGGTGAGNTIYF. This chain links TRBV29-1 with TRBJ1-3; TRBD1 agrees at 10 bases. The V and J ends lost 7 bases and 2 bases, in that order; junction bases with no gene match: 5. This CDR3 spans 14 amino acids. The germline V gene has CDR1 SQVTM and CDR2 ANQGSEA.

This clone was seen only once. The chain recombines TRBV11-2 with TRBJ2-7; 10 bases align to TRBD1. Germline assignment: CDR1 SGHAT and CDR2 FQNNGV. J was trimmed by 4 bases and V by 5 bases; bases with no gene match: 11. This CDR3 region has 16 residues. Here the CDR3 DNA reads TGTGCCAGCAGCCAAAGGTCCGGGACAGGGGTGTACGAGCAGTACTTC. Amino acid sequence: CASSQRSGTGVYEQYF. Together with reference TRBV11-2 and TRBJ2-7, the CDR3 gives the full variable domain: EAGVAQSPRYKIIEKRQSVAFWCNPISGHATLYWYQQILGQGPKLLIQFQNNGVVDDSQLPKDRFSAERLKGVDSTLKIQPAKLEDSAVYLCASSQRSGTGVYEQYFGPGTRLTVT.

The gene calls are TRBV7-3 and TRBJ1-3, with TRBD1 matching 10 bases. Germline CDR1 reads SGHTA; CDR2 reads FQGTGA. V lost 1 base and J lost 0; bases outside the gene matches: 9. The length of the CDR3 is 19 residues. This chain's CDR3 is CASSLRGGTGAISGNTIYF. CDR3 nucleotides: TGTGCCAGCAGCTTAAGAGGCGGGACAGGGGCCATCTCTGGAAACACCATATATTTT.

The chain employs TRBV2 and TRBJ1-1, with 7 positions matching TRBD1. This CDR3 region has 15 residues. Unmatched junction bases numbered 9, after V lost 6 bases and J lost 2 bases. Germline CDR1 and CDR2: SNHLY and FYNNEI. The CDR3 DNA sequence: TGTGCCAGCAGGGAACAGGGGTCCACTAACACTGAAGCTTTCTTT. Protein product: CASREQGSTNTEAFF.

The chain is built from TRBV4-1 and TRBJ1-2, with 9 bases matching TRBD1. V was pared by 1 base and J by 3 bases, with 6 bases of the junction left unmatched. This CDR3 contains 16 residues. Germline-derived CDR1 and CDR2 are MGHRA and YSYEKL. The CDR3 DNA follows: TGCGCCAGCAGCCAAGGGCCGGACAGGGGATACTATGGCTACACCTTC. It is translated as CASSQGPDRGYYGYTF.

Only one count was recorded for this clone. The chain joins TRBV30 to TRBJ1-5; no clear D gene. The V gene's germline CDR1 is GTSNPN and CDR2 SVGIG (reference sequence). The CDR3 is 13 residues long. V was shortened by 4 bases and J by 4 bases, with 11 bases between the two germline ends. This chain's CDR3 is CAWNLLANQPQHF. DNA for the CDR3: TGTGCCTGGAACCTCCTAGCTAATCAGCCCCAGCATTTT.